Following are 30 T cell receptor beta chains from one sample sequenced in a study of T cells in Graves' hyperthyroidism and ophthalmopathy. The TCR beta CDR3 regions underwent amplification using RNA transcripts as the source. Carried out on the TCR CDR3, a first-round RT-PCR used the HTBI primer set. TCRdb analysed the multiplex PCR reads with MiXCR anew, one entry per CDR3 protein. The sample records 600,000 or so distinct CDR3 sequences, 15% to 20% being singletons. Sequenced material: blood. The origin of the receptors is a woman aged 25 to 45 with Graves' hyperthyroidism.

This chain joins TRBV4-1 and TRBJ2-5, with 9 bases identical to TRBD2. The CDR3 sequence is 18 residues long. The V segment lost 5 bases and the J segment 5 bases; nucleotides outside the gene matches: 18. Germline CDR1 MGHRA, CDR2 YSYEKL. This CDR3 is CASSRGGILAGARETQYF. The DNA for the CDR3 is TGCGCCAGCAGCAGGGGGGGAATCTTAGCGGGAGCGCGGGAGACCCAGTACTTC.

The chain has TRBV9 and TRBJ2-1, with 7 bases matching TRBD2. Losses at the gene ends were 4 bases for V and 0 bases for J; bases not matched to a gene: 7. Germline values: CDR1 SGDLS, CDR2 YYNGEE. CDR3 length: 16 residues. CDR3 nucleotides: TGTGCCAGCAGCCCTCAGGGACTATACTCCTACAATGAGCAGTTCTTC. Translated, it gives CASSPQGLYSYNEQFF. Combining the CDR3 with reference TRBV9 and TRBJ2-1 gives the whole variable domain DSGVTQTPKHLITATGQRVTLRCSPRSGDLSVYWYQQSLDQGLQFLIQYYNGEERAKGNILERFSAQQFPDLHSELNLSSLELGDSALYFCASSPQGLYSYNEQFFGPGTRLTVL.

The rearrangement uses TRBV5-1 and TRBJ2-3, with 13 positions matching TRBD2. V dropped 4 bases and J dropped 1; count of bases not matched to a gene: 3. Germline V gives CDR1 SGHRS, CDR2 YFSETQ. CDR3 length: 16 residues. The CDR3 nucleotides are TGCGCCAGCAGCCTTGGGACTAGCGGGGGCACAGATACGCAGTATTTT. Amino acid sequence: CASSLGTSGGTDTQYF.

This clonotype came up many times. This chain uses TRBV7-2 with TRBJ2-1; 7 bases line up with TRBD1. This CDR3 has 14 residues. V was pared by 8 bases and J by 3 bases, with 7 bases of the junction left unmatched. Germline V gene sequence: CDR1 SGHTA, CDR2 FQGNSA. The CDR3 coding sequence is TGTGCCAGCGTGGACAGGCGACACTACAATGAGCAGTTCTTC. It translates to CASVDRRHYNEQFF.

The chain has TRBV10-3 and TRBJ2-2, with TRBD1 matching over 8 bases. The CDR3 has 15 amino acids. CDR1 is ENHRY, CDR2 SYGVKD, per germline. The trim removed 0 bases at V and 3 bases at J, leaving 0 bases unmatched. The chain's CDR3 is CAISESDRDTGELFF. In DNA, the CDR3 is TGTGCCATCAGTGAGTCGGACAGGGACACCGGGGAGCTGTTTTTT.

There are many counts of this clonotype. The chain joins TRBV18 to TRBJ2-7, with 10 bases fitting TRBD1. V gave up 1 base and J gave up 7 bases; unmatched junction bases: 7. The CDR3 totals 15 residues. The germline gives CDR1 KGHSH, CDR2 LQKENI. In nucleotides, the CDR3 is TGTGCCAGCTCACCACTGGACAGGGGGGCGGAGGAGCAGTACTTC. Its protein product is CASSPLDRGAEEQYF.

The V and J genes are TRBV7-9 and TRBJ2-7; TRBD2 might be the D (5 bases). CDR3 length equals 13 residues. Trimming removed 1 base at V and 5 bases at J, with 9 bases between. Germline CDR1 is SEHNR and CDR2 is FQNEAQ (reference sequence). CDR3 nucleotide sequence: TGTGCCAGCAGCTTAGTTCCCGGGAACGAGCAGTACTTC. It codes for CASSLVPGNEQYF. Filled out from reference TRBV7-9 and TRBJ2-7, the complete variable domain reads DTGVSQNPRHKITKRGQNVTFRCDPISEHNRLYWYRQTLGQGPEFLTYFQNEAQLEKSRLLSDRFSAERPKGSFSTLEIQRTEQGDSAMYLCASSLVPGNEQYFGPGTRLTVT.

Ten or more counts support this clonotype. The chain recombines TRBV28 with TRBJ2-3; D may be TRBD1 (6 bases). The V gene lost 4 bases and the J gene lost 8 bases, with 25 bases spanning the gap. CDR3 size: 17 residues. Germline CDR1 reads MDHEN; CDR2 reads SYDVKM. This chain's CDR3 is CASSSVNFDRSWVTQYF. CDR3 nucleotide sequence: TGTGCCAGCAGTTCGGTAAACTTCGACAGGTCGTGGGTTACGCAGTATTTT. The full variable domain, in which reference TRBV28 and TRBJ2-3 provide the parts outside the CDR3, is DVKVTQSSRYLVKRTGEKVFLECVQDMDHENMFWYRQDPGLGLRLIYFSYDVKMKEKGDIPEGYSVSREKKERFSLILESASTNQTSMYLCASSSVNFDRSWVTQYFGPGTRLTVL.

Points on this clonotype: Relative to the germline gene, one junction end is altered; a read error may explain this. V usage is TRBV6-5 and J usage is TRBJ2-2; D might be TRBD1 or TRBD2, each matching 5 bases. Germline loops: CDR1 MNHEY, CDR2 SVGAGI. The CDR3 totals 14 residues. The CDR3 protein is CASSYSQGTGELLF. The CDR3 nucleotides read TGTGCCAGCAGTTACTCGCAGGGCACCGGGGAGCTGTTGTTT.

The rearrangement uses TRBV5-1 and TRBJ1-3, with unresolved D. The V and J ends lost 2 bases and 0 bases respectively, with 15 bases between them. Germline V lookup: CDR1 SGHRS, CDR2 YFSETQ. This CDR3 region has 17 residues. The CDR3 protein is CASSLSSDLHSGNTIYF. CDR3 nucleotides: TGCGCCAGCAGCTTAAGTTCCGACCTCCACTCTGGAAACACCATATATTTT.

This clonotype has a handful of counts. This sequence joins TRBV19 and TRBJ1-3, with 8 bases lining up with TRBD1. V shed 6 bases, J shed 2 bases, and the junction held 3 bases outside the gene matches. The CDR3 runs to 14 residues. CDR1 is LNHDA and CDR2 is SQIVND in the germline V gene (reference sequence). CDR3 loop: CASRGTGPGNTIYF. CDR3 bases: TGTGCCAGTAGAGGGACAGGACCTGGAAACACCATATATTTT.

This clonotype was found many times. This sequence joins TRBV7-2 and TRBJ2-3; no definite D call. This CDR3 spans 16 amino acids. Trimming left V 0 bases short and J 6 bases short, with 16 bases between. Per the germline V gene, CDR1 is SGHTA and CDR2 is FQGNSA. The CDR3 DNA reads TGTGCCAGCAGCTTAGCGAAAAGCCTACGAGTCGATACGCAGTATTTT. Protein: CASSLAKSLRVDTQYF.

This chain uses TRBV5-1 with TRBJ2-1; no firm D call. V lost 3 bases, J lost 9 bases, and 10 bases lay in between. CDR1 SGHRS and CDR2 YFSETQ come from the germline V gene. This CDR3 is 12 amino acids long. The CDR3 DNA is TGCGCCAGCAGCTCTCGGTACGGTGAGCAGTTCTTC. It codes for CASSSRYGEQFF.

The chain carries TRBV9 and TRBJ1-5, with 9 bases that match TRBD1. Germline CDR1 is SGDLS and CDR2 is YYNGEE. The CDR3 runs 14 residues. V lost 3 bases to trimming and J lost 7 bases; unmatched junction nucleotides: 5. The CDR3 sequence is CASSAGTGIQPQHF. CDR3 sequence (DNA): TGTGCCAGCAGCGCCGGGACAGGGATACAGCCCCAGCATTTT.

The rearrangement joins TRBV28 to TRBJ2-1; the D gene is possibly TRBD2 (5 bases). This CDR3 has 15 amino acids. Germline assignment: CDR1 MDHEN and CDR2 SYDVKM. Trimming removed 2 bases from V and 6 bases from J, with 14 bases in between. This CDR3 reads CASSLGRGPGNEQFF. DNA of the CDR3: TGTGCCAGCAGTTTAGGACGGGGTCCGGGCAATGAGCAGTTCTTC.

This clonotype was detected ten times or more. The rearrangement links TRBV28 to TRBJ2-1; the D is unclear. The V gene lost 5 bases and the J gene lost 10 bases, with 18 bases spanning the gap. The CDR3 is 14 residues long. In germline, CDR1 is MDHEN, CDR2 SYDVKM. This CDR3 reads CASSGRTVLREQFF. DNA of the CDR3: TGTGCCAGCAGTGGCAGGACCGTACTTAGGGAGCAGTTCTTC.

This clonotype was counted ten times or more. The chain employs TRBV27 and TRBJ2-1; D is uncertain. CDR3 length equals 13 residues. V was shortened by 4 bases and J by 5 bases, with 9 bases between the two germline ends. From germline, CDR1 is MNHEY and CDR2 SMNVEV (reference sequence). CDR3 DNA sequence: TGTGCCAGCAGTTCGCGACCCCACAATGAGCAGTTCTTC. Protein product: CASSSRPHNEQFF.

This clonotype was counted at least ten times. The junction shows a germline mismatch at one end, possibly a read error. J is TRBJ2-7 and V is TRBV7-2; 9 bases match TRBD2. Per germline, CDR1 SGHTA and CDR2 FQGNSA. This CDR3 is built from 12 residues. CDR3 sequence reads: CASSLAGQQQYF. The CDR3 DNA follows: TGTGCCAGCAGCCTAGCGGGGCAGCAGCAGTACTTC.

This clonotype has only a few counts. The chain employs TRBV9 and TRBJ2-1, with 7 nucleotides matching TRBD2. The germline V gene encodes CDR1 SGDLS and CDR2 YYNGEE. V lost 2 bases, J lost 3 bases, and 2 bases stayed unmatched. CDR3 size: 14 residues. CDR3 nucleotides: TGTGCCAGCAGCGTTGGGGAGGGCTACAATGAGCAGTTCTTC. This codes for CASSVGEGYNEQFF. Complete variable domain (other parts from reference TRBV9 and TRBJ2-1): DSGVTQTPKHLITATGQRVTLRCSPRSGDLSVYWYQQSLDQGLQFLIQYYNGEERAKGNILERFSAQQFPDLHSELNLSSLELGDSALYFCASSVGEGYNEQFFGPGTRLTVL.

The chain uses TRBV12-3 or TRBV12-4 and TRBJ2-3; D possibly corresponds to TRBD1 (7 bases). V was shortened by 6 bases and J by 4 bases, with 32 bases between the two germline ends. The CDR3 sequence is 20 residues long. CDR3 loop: CASSGLRETGGPGGPDTQYF. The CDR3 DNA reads TGTGCCAGCAGCGGTCTCCGGGAAACCGGGGGCCCAGGGGGTCCAGATACGCAGTATTTT.

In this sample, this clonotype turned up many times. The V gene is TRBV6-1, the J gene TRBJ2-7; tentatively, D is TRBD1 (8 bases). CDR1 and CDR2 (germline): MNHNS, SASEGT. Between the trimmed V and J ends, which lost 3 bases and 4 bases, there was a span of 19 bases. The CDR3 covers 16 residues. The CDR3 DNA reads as TGTGCCAGCAGTGACGACAGGGGATTCGGGAGGTACGAGCAGTACTTC. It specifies CASSDDRGFGRYEQYF.

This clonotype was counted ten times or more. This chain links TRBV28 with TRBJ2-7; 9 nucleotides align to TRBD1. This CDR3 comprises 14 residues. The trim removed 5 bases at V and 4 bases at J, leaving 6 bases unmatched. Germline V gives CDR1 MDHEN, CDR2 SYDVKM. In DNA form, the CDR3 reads TGTGCCAGCAGTCCCCGGGACAGGGAATACGAGCAGTACTTC. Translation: CASSPRDREYEQYF.

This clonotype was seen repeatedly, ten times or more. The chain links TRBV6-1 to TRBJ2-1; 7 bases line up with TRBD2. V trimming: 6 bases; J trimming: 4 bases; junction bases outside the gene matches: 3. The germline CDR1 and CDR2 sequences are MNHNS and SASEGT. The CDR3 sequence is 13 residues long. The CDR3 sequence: CASSRGGYNEQFF. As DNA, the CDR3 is TGTGCCAGCAGCCGCGGGGGATACAATGAGCAGTTCTTC.

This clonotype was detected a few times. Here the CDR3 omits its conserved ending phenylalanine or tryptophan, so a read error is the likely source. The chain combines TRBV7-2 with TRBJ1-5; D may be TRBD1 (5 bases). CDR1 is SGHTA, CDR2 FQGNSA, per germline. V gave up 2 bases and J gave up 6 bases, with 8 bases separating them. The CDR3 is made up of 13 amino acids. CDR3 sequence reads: CASSLSGPQPQHL. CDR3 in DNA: TGTGCCAGCAGCTTATCGGGGCCTCAGCCCCAGCATCTT.

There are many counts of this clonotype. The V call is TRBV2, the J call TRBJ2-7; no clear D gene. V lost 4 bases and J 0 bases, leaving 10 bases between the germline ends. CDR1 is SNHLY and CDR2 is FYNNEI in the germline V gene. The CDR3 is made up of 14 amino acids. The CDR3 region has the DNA TGTGCCAGCAGTGCGGCAGCAGTCTCCTACGAGCAGTACTTC. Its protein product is CASSAAAVSYEQYF.

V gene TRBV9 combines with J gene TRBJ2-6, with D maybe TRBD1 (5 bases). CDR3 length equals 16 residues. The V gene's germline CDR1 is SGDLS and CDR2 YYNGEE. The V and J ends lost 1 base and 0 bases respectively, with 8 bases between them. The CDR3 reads CASSVQGYSGANVLTF. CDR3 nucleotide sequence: TGTGCCAGCAGCGTACAGGGCTACTCTGGGGCCAACGTCCTGACTTTC.

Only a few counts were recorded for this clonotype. In nucleotides, the CDR3 is TGTGCCTGGAGTATGAGACTAGGGGGCAATGAGCAGTTCTTC. Translation gives CAWSMRLGGNEQFF. The J gene is TRBJ2-1, the V gene TRBV30; D may correspond to TRBD1 or TRBD2 (6 bases each). This CDR3 region has 14 residues. Trimming cost V 2 bases and J 6 bases, with 14 bases left between them. The germline gives CDR1 GTSNPN, CDR2 SVGIG (reference sequence).

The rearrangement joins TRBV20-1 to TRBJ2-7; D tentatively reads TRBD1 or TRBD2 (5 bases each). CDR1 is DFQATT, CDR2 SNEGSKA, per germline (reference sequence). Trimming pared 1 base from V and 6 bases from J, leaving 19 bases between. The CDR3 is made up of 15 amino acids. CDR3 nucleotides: TGCAGTGCTAGAGCCTCCGGGACCCGCCTCGGCGAGCAGTACTTC. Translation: CSARASGTRLGEQYF.

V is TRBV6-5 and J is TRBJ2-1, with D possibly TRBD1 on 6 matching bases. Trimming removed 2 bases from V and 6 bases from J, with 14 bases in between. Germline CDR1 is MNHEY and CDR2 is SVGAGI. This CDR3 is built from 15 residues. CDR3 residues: CASSYGGLLVNEQFF. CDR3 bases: TGTGCCAGCAGTTACGGGGGCTTATTGGTCAATGAGCAGTTCTTC.

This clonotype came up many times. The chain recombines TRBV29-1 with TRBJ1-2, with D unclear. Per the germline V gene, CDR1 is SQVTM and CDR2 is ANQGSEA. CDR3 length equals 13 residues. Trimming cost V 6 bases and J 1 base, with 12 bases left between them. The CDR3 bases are TGCAGCGTGGGGTTGCCGCGTAACTATGGCTACACCTTC. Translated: CSVGLPRNYGYTF.